These T cell receptor beta chains were read from a single sample in a study of T-cell reconstitution after alpha-beta-depleted transplantation in children. TCRdb called the PCR reads again in MiXCR, with one record for every CDR3 protein. The data hold about a million distinct CDR3 sequences, with about 30% observed a single time. The material was PBMCs, mostly from graft donor cells, obtained 360 days after TCRalphabeta/CD19-depleted stem cell transplant. The source of these receptors is a boy in the first two years of life who had a stem cell transplant for SCID, so the T cells may come from the graft donor. CDR3s include the opening cysteine and the closing phenylalanine or tryptophan. The order of the fields is V gene, CDR3 length, J gene, clone size, D gene, CDR3 protein, CDR3 DNA. A D gene is named only where the DNA matches it firmly. For some rows the clone size is stated as once, few or many, or as a class when expanded; others skip it.

TRBV6-1	15	TRBJ2-5	-	-	CASSEWEAGVETQYF	TGTGCCAGCAGTGAATGGGAGGCAGGAGTAGAGACCCAGTACTTC
TRBV10-3	17	TRBJ2-5	-	TRBD2	CATSTAGGHGYQETQYF	TGTGCCACCTCCACAGCGGGGGGCCACGGTTATCAAGAGACCCAGTACTTC
TRBV25-1	14	TRBJ2-7	few	-	CASSEWSQDYEQYF	TGTGCCAGCAGTGAATGGTCACAGGACTACGAGCAGTACTTC
TRBV9	15	TRBJ2-1	-	-	CASSERDFTSNEQFF	TGTGCCAGCAGCGAAAGGGACTTCACGTCCAATGAGCAGTTCTTC
TRBV7-2	15	TRBJ2-3	-	-	CASSLNRLLGDTQYF	TGTGCCAGCAGCTTAAATCGCCTATTGGGGGATACGCAGTATTTT
TRBV7-3	15	TRBJ2-7	-	TRBD1	CASSMTGYVTYEQYF	TGTGCCAGCAGCATGACAGGGTATGTGACCTACGAGCAGTACTTC
TRBV7-6	15	TRBJ2-7	-	-	CASSLEADPTYEQYF	TGTGCCAGCAGCTTAGAAGCGGATCCGACCTACGAGCAGTACTTC
TRBV12-3/TRBV12-4	13	TRBJ1-3	-	-	CASSFPAGNTIYF	TGTGCCAGCAGTTTTCCAGCTGGAAACACCATATATTTT
TRBV12-3/TRBV12-4	15	TRBJ2-1	-	TRBD1	CASTVQGVGSDEQFF	TGTGCCAGCACCGTACAGGGGGTTGGTAGCGATGAGCAGTTCTTC
TRBV29-1	13	TRBJ1-2	-	-	CSVAWGTNYGYTF	TGCAGCGTTGCCTGGGGGACGAACTATGGCTACACCTTC
TRBV5-1	15	TRBJ2-1	-	TRBD1	CATAPGTGGYNEQFF	TGCGCCACCGCCCCCGGGACAGGGGGTTACAATGAGCAGTTCTTC
TRBV27	16	TRBJ2-1	-	-	CASSFSGAYSYNEQFF	TGTGCCAGCAGTTTTTCCGGGGCGTATTCCTACAATGAGCAGTTCTTC
TRBV11-2	14	TRBJ1-1	few	-	CASSPSRGITEAFF	TGTGCCAGCAGCCCCTCCCGGGGTATCACTGAAGCTTTCTTT
TRBV5-8	17	TRBJ2-7	once	TRBD1	CASSPAAHTGVLGEQYF	TGTGCCAGCAGCCCGGCCGCACACACAGGGGTTCTAGGCGAGCAGTACTTC
TRBV7-3	16	TRBJ2-1	-	TRBD2	CASSPQKLAGYNEQFF	TGTGCCAGCAGCCCACAAAAGCTAGCGGGGTACAATGAGCAGTTCTTC
TRBV10-3	17	TRBJ2-6	-	-	CAISRGPQVSGANVLTF	TGTGCCATCAGCCGGGGACCGCAAGTCTCTGGGGCCAACGTCCTGACTTTC
TRBV5-5	16	TRBJ1-2	once	-	CASSLLSSVPNYGYTF	TGTGCCAGCAGCTTGTTGTCCTCAGTCCCCAACTATGGCTACACCTTC
TRBV4-1	17	TRBJ1-1	few	-	CASSHTWPAKSNTEAFF	TGCGCCAGCAGCCACACTTGGCCCGCGAAATCCAACACTGAAGCTTTCTTT
TRBV28	14	TRBJ2-1	few	TRBD2	CASGDSGPYNEQFF	TGTGCCAGCGGGGATAGCGGGCCTTACAATGAGCAGTTCTTC
TRBV10-3	13	TRBJ2-7	few	-	CAIAQRRSYEQYF	TGTGCCATCGCCCAGCGGCGGTCCTACGAGCAGTACTTC
TRBV28	14	TRBJ2-7	few	-	CASSLVRGTYEQYF	TGTGCCAGCAGTTTGGTCCGGGGGACCTACGAGCAGTACTTC
TRBV19	15	TRBJ2-1	-	-	CASSPGPLDYNEQFF	TGTGCCAGTAGTCCGGGGCCGTTGGACTACAATGAGCAGTTCTTC
TRBV28	16	TRBJ2-3	-	-	CASSGAGLKSTDTQYF	TGTGCCAGCAGTGGGGCGGGGCTTAAATCCACAGATACGCAGTATTTT
TRBV5-1	14	TRBJ2-5	few	TRBD2	CASSLRGGPKTQYF	TGCGCCAGCAGCTTGCGGGGGGGGCCAAAGACCCAGTACTTC
TRBV5-1	16	TRBJ2-2	few	TRBD1	CASSLTTGANTGELFF	TGCGCCAGCAGCCTAACAACAGGGGCGAACACCGGGGAGCTGTTTTTT
TRBV9	16	TRBJ1-3	-	-	CASSLVPGNSGNTIYF	TGTGCCAGCAGCCTAGTACCAGGAAACTCTGGAAACACCATATATTTT
TRBV9	15	TRBJ1-1	many	-	CASSVGDGDRTEAFF	TGTGCCAGCAGCGTAGGTGACGGGGATCGCACTGAAGCTTTCTTT
TRBV6-5	12	TRBJ2-2	-	-	CASSYGDGELFF	TGTGCCAGCAGTTACGGAGACGGGGAGCTGTTTTTT
TRBV7-9	14	TRBJ2-7	-	-	CASSFPGHNYEQYF	TGTGCCAGCAGCTTTCCGGGACATAACTACGAGCAGTACTTC
TRBV12-5	13	TRBJ2-3	-	-	CASGFLGEDTQYF	TGTGCTAGTGGTTTTCTGGGTGAAGATACGCAGTATTTT
TRBV2	14	TRBJ2-5	-	TRBD2	CASSVAGGLETQYF	TGTGCCAGCAGTGTGGCGGGGGGGCTGGAGACCCAGTACTTC
TRBV7-9	9	TRBJ1-2	-	-	CASSPSSTF	TGTGCCAGCAGCCCATCGAGCACCTTC
TRBV7-2	11	TRBJ1-1	-	-	CASSHASEAFF	TGTGCCAGCAGCCATGCGTCTGAAGCTTTCTTT
TRBV20-1	15	TRBJ2-7	-	-	CSARDPGRTMDEQYF	TGCAGTGCTAGAGACCCCGGACGGACGATGGACGAGCAGTACTTC
TRBV15	16	TRBJ1-4	-	TRBD1	CATSRSGTATNEKLFF	TGTGCCACCAGCAGGTCCGGGACAGCAACTAATGAAAAACTGTTTTTT
TRBV20-1	13	TRBJ2-3	few	-	CSAISVGPDTQYF	TGCAGTGCTATTTCAGTGGGGCCAGATACGCAGTATTTT
TRBV25-1	16	TRBJ2-2	-	TRBD2	CASRSPAGGRTGELFF	TGTGCCAGCCGTTCCCCTGCCGGGGGGAGAACCGGGGAGCTGTTTTTT
TRBV6-1	14	TRBJ2-7	few	-	CASSKGGEGYEQYF	TGTGCCAGCAGTAAGGGTGGCGAGGGCTACGAGCAGTACTTC
TRBV20-1	14	TRBJ2-7	-	-	CSARPRAVTYEQYF	TGCAGTGCTAGGCCCCGGGCGGTAACCTACGAGCAGTACTTC
TRBV29-1	12	TRBJ2-3	-	-	CSVVLPPDTQYF	TGCAGCGTTGTGCTGCCGCCAGATACGCAGTATTTT
TRBV6-5	14	TRBJ1-2	-	-	CASSYTATNYGYTF	TGTGCCAGCAGTTACACAGCTACTAACTATGGCTACACCTTC
TRBV12-3/TRBV12-4	14	TRBJ1-5	-	-	CASSPLARNQPQHF	TGTGCCAGCAGTCCCCTCGCGCGCAATCAGCCCCAGCATTTT
TRBV20-1	14	TRBJ2-5	-	TRBD1	CSPSGGSLQETQYF	TGCAGTCCCTCAGGGGGCAGTCTTCAAGAGACCCAGTACTTC
TRBV11-2	15	TRBJ2-1	-	-	CASSLEGSDYNEQFF	TGTGCCAGCAGCTTAGAGGGTTCCGACTACAATGAGCAGTTCTTC
TRBV15	15	TRBJ2-1	few	TRBD2	CATSRDTKRGYEQFF	TGTGCCACCAGCAGAGATACGAAGCGGGGCTATGAGCAGTTCTTC
TRBV7-9	14	TRBJ2-7	few	-	CASSPHGRADEQYF	TGTGCCAGCAGCCCCCACGGCAGGGCCGACGAGCAGTACTTC
TRBV5-6	17	TRBJ2-1	-	-	CASRQSRGHSSYNEQFF	TGTGCCAGCAGGCAATCCCGGGGCCATAGCTCCTACAATGAGCAGTTCTTC
TRBV4-2	15	TRBJ2-6	-	-	CASRQSNSGANVLTF	TGTGCCAGCAGACAATCTAACTCTGGGGCCAACGTCCTGACTTTC
TRBV20-1	12	TRBJ1-4	-	-	CSAPDSNEKLFF	TGCAGTGCCCCGGACAGTAATGAAAAACTGTTTTTT
TRBV14	16	TRBJ2-1	-	TRBD2	CASSRELAGRYNEQFF	TGTGCCAGCAGCCGGGAACTAGCGGGGAGGTACAATGAGCAGTTCTTC
TRBV2	14	TRBJ2-1	-	TRBD2	CASSQWTSGGELFF	TGTGCCAGCAGCCAATGGACTAGCGGGGGGGAACTGTTCTTC
TRBV10-1	14	TRBJ2-2	-	TRBD1	CASSVRQGTGELFF	TGCGCCAGCAGTGTACGACAGGGGACCGGGGAGCTGTTTTTT